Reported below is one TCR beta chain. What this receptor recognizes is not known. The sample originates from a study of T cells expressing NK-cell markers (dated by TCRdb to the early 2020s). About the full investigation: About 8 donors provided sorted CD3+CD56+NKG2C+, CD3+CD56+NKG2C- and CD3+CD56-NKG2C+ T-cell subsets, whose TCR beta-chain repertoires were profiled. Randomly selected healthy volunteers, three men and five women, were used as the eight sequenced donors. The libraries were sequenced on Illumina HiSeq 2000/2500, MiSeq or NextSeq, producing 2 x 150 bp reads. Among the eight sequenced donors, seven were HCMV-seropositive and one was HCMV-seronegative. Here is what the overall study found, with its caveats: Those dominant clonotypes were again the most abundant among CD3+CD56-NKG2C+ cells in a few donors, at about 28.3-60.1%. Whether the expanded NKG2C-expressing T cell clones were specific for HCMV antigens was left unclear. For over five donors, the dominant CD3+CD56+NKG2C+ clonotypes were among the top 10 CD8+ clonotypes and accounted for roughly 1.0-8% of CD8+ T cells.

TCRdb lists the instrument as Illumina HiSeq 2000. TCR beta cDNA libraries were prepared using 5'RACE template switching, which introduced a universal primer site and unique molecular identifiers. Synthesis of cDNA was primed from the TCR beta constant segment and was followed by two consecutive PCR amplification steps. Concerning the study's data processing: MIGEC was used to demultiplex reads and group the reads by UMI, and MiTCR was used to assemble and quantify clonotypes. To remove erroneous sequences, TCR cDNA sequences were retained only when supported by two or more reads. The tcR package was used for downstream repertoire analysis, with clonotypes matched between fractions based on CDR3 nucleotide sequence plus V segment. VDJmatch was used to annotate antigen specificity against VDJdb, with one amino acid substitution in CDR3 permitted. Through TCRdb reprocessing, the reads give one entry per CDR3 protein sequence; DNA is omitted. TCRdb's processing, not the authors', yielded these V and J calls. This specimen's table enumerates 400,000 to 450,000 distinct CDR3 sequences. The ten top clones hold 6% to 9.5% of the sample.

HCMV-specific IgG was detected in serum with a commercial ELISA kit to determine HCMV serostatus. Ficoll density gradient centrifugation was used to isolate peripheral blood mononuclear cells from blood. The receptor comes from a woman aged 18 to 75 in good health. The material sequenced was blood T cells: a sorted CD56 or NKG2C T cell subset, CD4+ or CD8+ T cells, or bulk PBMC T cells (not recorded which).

The CDR3 protein sequence reads: CASSSTGGAQPQHF. The sequence is built from TRBV18 and TRBJ1-5; lacking DNA, the TRBD1 call made by TCRdb goes unchecked. Taken from the germline V gene, the CDR1 and CDR2 loops are KGHSH and LQKENI. Inclusive of the bounding cysteine and phenylalanine, the CDR3 is 14 residues long. DNA was not recorded.